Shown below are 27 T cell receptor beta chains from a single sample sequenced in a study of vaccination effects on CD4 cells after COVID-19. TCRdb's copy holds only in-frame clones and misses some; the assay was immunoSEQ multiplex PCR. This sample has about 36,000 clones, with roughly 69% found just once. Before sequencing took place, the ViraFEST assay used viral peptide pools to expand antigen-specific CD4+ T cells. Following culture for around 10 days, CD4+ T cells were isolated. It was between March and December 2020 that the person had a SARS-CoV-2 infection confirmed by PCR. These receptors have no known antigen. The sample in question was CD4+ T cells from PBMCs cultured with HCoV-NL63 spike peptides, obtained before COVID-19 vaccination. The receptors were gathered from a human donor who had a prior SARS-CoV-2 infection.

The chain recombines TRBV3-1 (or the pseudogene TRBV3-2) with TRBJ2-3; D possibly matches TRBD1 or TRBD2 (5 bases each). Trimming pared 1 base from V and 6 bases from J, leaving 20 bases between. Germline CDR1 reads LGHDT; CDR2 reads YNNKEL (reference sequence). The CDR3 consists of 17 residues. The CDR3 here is CASSQVPLGAGFDTQYF. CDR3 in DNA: TGTGCCAGCAGCCAAGTTCCCCTAGGGGCGGGCTTCGATACGCAGTATTTT.

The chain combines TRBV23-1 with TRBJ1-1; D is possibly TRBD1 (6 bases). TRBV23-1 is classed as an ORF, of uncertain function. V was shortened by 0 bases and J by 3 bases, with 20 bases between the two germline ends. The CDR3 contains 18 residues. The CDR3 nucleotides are TGCGCCAGCAGTCAATCGCCGTCGGGGGGCGGGCGGGACACTGAAGCTTTCTTT. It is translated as CASSQSPSGGGRDTEAFF.

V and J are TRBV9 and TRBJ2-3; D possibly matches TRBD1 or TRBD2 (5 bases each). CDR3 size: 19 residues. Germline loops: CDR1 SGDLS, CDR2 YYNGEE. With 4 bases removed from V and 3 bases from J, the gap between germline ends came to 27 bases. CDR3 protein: CASSPRWGSRLRSTDTQYF. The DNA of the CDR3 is TGTGCCAGCAGCCCGAGATGGGGGTCGAGACTCCGGAGTACAGATACGCAGTATTTT.

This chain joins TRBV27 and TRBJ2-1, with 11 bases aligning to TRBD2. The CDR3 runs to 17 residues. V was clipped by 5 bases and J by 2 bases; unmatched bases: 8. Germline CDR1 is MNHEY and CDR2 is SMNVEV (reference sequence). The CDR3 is CASSRGTSGHPYNEQFF. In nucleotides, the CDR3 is TGTGCCAGCAGTCGCGGGACTAGCGGTCACCCCTACAATGAGCAGTTCTTC.

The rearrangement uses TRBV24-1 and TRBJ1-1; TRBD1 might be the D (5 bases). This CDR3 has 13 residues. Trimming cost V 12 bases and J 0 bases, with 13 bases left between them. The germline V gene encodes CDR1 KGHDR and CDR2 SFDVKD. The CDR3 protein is CAAGRGVNTEAFF. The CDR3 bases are TGTGCCGCGGGACGGGGAGTGAACACTGAAGCTTTCTTT.

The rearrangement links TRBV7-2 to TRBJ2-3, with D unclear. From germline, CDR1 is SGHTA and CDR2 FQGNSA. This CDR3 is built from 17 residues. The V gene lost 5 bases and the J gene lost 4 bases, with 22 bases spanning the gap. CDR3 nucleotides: TGTGCCAGCAGCCTTCCCCCCGGACGCGCCTCGCCAGATACGCAGTATTTT. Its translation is CASSLPPGRASPDTQYF.

The CDR3 here is CASSFHLGGASGVEQFF. The CDR3 DNA reads as TGTGCCAGCAGCTTTCACCTCGGGGGGGCTAGCGGGGTTGAGCAGTTCTTC. The chain has TRBV11-3 and TRBJ2-1; TRBD2 agrees at 9 bases. From germline, CDR1 is SGHNT and CDR2 YENEEA. Trimming cost V 3 bases and J 9 bases; bases outside gene matches: 15. The CDR3 is 17 amino acids.

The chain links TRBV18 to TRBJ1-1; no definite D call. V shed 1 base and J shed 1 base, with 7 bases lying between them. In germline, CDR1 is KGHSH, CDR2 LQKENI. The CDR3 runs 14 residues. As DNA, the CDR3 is TGTGCCAGCTCACCACGGGCCACGAACACTGAAGCTTTCTTT. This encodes CASSPRATNTEAFF.

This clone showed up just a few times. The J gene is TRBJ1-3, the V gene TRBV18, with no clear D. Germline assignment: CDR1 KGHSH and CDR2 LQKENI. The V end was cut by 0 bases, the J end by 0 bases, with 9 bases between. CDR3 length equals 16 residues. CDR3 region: CASSPPSRISGNTIYF. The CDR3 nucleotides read TGTGCCAGCTCACCACCGTCCCGGATCTCTGGAAACACCATATATTTT.

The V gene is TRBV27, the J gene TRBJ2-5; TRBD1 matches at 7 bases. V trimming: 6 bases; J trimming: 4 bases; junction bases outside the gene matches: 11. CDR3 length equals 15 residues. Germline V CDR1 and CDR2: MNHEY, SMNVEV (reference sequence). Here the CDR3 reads CASRLTGWSGETQYF. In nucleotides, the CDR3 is TGTGCCAGCAGATTGACAGGGTGGAGTGGAGAGACCCAGTACTTC.

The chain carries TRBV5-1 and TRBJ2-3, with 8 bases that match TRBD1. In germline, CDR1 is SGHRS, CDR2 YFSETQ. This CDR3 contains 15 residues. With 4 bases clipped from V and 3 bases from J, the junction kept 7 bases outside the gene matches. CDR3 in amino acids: CASSRDRGSTDTQYF. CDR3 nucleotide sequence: TGCGCCAGCAGCCGCGACAGGGGTTCAACAGATACGCAGTATTTT.

The CDR3 loop is CASSIGFLGSQETQYF. The CDR3 DNA reads as TGTGCCAGTAGTATAGGGTTTTTGGGGAGCCAAGAGACCCAGTACTTC. This sequence joins TRBV19 and TRBJ2-5; D is perhaps TRBD2 (5 bases). Germline V gene data show CDR1 as LNHDA and CDR2 as SQIVND (reference sequence). The V end lost 1 base, the J end lost 1 base, and 13 bases lay between the germline ends. The CDR3 contains 16 residues.

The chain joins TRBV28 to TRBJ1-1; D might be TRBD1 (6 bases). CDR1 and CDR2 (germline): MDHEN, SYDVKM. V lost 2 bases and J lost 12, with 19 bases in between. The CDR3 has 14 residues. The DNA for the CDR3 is TGTGCCAGCAGTTTAATAAACCCCGCAGGGGTATCTTTCTTT. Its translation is CASSLINPAGVSFF.

Here the CDR3 DNA reads TGTGCCCGAGGTACTAGCGGCACAGATACGCAGTATTTT. This sequence encodes CARGTSGTDTQYF. The chain couples TRBV2 to TRBJ2-3; 7 bases line up with TRBD2. V gave up 11 bases and J gave up 1 base; unmatched junction bases: 6. From germline, CDR1 is SNHLY and CDR2 FYNNEI. The CDR3 is 13 residues long.

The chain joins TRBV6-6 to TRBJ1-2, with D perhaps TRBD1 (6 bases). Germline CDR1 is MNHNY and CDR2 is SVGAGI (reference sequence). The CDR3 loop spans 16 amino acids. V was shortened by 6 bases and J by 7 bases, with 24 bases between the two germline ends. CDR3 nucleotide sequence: TGTGCCAGCAGCCCGAGGGGGGGGTTCGGTACTGGTGGCTACACCTTC. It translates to CASSPRGGFGTGGYTF.

CDR3 protein: CSAGTGEKLFF. The CDR3 nucleotides read TGCAGTGCGGGGACAGGGGAAAAACTGTTTTTT. This chain links TRBV20-1 with TRBJ1-4; 9 bases agree with TRBD1. After removal of 6 bases from V and 8 bases from J, the junction contained 1 base not matched to a gene. Germline loops: CDR1 DFQATT, CDR2 SNEGSKA (reference sequence). This CDR3 comprises 11 residues.

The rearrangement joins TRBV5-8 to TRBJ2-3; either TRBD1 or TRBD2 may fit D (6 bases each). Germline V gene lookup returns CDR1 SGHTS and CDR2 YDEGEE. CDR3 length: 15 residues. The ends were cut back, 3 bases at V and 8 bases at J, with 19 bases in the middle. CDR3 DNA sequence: TGTGCCAGCAGCTCCCTAGGGGGGAGTTACGGTACGCAGTATTTT. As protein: CASSSLGGSYGTQYF.

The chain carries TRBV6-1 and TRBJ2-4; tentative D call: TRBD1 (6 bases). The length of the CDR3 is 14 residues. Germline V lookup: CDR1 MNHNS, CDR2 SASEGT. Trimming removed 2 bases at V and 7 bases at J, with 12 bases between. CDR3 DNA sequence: TGTGCCAGCAGTGAACAGGGGTGGGGGAACATTCAGTACTTC. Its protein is CASSEQGWGNIQYF.

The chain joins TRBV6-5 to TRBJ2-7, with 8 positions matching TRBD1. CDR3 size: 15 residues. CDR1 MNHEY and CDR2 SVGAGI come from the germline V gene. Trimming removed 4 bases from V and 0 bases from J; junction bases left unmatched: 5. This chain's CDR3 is CASSWGRGHSYEQYF. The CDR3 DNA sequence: TGTGCCAGCAGTTGGGGCAGGGGGCACTCCTACGAGCAGTACTTC.

CDR3 nucleotides: TGCAGCGCCGGGCGGGGACCTAACACTGAAGCTTTCTTT. Amino acids: CSAGRGPNTEAFF. The rearrangement links TRBV29-1 to TRBJ1-1, with a possible D match to TRBD1 (5 bases). Trimming removed 7 bases at V and 2 bases at J, with 14 bases between. The CDR3 is 13 residues long. Germline CDR1 and CDR2: SQVTM and ANQGSEA.

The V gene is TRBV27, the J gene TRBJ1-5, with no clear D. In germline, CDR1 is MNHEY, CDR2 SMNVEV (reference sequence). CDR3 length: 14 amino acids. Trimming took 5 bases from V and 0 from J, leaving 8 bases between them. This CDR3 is CASSPGYSNQPQHF. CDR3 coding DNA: TGTGCCAGCAGTCCCGGATATAGCAATCAGCCCCAGCATTTT.

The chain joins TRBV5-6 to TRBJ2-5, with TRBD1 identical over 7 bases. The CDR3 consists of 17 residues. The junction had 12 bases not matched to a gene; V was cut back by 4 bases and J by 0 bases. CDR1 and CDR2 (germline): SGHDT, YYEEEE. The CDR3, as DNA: TGTGCCAGCAGCCCCCCATGGGGACAGAACTACCAAGAGACCCAGTACTTC. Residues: CASSPPWGQNYQETQYF.

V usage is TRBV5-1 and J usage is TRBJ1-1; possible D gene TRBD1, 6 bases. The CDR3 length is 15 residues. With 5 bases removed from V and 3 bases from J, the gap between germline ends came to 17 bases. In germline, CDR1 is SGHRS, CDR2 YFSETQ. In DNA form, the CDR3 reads TGCGCCAGCAGTATCCGTGTTAGGGGGGACACTGAAGCTTTCTTT. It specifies CASSIRVRGDTEAFF.

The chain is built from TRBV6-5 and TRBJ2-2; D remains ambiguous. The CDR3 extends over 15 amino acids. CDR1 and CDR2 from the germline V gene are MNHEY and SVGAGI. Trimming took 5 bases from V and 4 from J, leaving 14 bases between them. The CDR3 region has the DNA TGTGCCAGCAGTCCGCCCGGTTATAGCACCGGGGAGCTGTTTTTT. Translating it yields CASSPPGYSTGELFF.

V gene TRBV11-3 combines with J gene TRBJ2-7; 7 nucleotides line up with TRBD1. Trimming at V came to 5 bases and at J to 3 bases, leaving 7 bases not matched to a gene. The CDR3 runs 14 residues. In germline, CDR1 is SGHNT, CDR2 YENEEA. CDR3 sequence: CASSPRDSDYEQYF. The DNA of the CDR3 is TGTGCCAGCAGCCCCCGGGACAGCGACTACGAGCAGTACTTC.

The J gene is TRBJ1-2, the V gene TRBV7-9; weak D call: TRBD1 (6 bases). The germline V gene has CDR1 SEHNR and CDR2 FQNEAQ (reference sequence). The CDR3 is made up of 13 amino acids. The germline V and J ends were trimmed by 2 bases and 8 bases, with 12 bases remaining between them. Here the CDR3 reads CASSLIRGQGYTF. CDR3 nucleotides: TGTGCCAGCAGCTTAATCAGGGGCCAGGGCTACACCTTC.

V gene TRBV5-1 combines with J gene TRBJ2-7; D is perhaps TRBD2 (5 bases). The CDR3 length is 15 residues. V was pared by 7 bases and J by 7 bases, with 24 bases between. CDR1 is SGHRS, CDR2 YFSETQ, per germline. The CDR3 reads CASHGAGALFEEQYF. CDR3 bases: TGCGCCAGCCATGGCGCGGGCGCCCTATTTGAAGAGCAGTACTTC.